This note documents a single T cell receptor (beta chain) sequence. The PCR used 60 Vbeta and 13 Jbeta primers. Original data processing: Later analysis identified tens of millions of unique TCR beta chains, about 10 million shared. Sequencing was performed with immunoSEQ multiplex PCR; in TCRdb, only in-frame clones are kept and a portion is missing. The V and J calls and clone size come from that table; D and trimming were worked out from the DNA. The sample shows roughly 150,000 clones, around four fifths of them seen only once. The data originate from a study of cytomegalovirus exposure and HLA in healthy donors. Germline V gene sequence: CDR1 MNHEY, CDR2 SMNVEV (reference sequence). With 6 bases clipped from V and 6 bases from J, the junction kept 6 bases outside the gene matches. The CDR3 is 14 residues long.

Sequencing was performed on PBMCs. This chain joins TRBV27 and TRBJ2-2; 8 positions match TRBD1. This TCR came from a man between 18 and 29 years old in good health and CMV-seropositive. CDR3 sequence reads: CASSRQGWAGELFF. The CDR3 DNA reads TGTGCCAGCAGCCGACAGGGGTGGGCCGGGGAGCTGTTTTTT.